The source of this T cell receptor beta chain is a study of blood T cell repertoires in COVID-19. Study-level information: The United States, Italy and Spain were the sources of the acute and convalescent COVID-19 samples.

Germline values: CDR1 LGHDT, CDR2 YNNKEL (reference sequence). This CDR3 contains 15 residues. With 0 bases removed from V and 3 bases from J, the gap between germline ends came to 11 bases. TCRdb's copy holds only in-frame clones and misses some; the assay was immunoSEQ multiplex PCR. The table has 25,000 to 30,000 clones, 90% seen once. This chain uses TRBV3-1 (or the pseudogene TRBV3-2) with TRBJ1-1; D might be TRBD1 (5 bases). Material for sequencing was peripheral blood. The TCR comes from a man aged 70-80 years with active or convalescent COVID-19. The DNA of the CDR3 is TGTGCCAGCAGCCAAGAGGACCAGGGATACACTGAAGCTTTCTTT. Its protein product is CASSQEDQGYTEAFF.